This T cell receptor (beta chain) was documented in a study of T cell repertoires in cytomegalovirus infection. Note on this clonotype: Its antigen is unknown.

CDR1 and CDR2 from the germline V gene are SEHNR and FQNEAQ (reference sequence). Trimming took 4 bases from V and 10 from J; bases not matched to a gene: 12. This CDR3 has 16 residues. MiXCR, run by TCRdb on the reads, gives a single entry per CDR3 protein. In the table there are hundreds of thousands of distinct CDR3 sequences, less than 40% of which are singletons. The chain links TRBV7-9 to TRBJ1-6, with 8 positions matching TRBD1. This clonotype was sampled from a human donor in good health (CMV status not recorded). Some clones in this sample may be carry-over from other donors' samples. This specimen was cultured CD8+ T cells from PBMCs, taken from culture after CMV antigen stimulation. The CDR3 sequence: CASSSPEGQALSPLHF. The CDR3 DNA reads as TGTGCCAGCAGCTCCCCCGAGGGACAGGCCTTGTCACCCCTCCACTTT.